A selection of T cell receptor beta chains follows, all from one sample in a study of blood T cell repertoires in COVID-19. Libraries were prepared by immunoSEQ multiplex PCR; TCRdb keeps only in-frame clonotypes and omits some of them. The table has fewer than 250,000 clones, roughly 84% seen once; the top ten hold less than 8%. Sequencing was performed on PBMCs or T cells enriched from blood (not recorded which). The receptors come from a man aged 25 to 40 in a cohort exposed to, infected with or recovered from COVID-19 (not recorded which). Each CDR3 is given with its conserved first and last residue. The order of the fields is V gene, clone size, J gene, D gene, CDR3 protein. The D gene is left open where the match is weak. Only part of the rows carry a size: once, few, many, or a class if the clone is expanded.

>TRBV19|.|TRBJ2-3|.
CASSIGVGASGTDTQYF
>TRBV18|.|TRBJ2-3|.
CASSLRRQALQTDTQYF
>TRBV2|once|TRBJ2-7|TRBD1
CASSRQGSSYEQYF
>TRBV4-2|.|TRBJ2-7|.
CASSQDSYEQYF
>TRBV19|.|TRBJ2-1|TRBD2
CASSISPTSGRAVEQFF
>TRBV9|.|TRBJ2-3|.
CASSASGHSTDTQYF
>TRBV28|.|TRBJ1-2|TRBD1
CASSFYRGNYGYTF
>TRBV5-3|once|TRBJ1-3|.
CARSLSLAGAHF
>TRBV2|.|TRBJ2-5|TRBD1
CASTRDRGQETQYF
>TRBV19|.|TRBJ1-2|TRBD1
CASTRQGVSNYGYTF
>TRBV19|.|TRBJ2-3|.
CASSIFFREKTDTQYF
>TRBV28|.|TRBJ1-5|TRBD1
CASSLTGARNQPQHF
>TRBV28|.|TRBJ2-1|TRBD2
CASRPPGGRAAGNEQFF
>TRBV27|.|TRBJ2-7|TRBD2
CASSPFGLAGDNEQYF
>TRBV24-1|.|TRBJ2-7|.
CATSDPSGDGSSYEQYF
>TRBV11-3|.|TRBJ2-7|.
CASSYSGDSSYEQYF
>TRBV12-3/TRBV12-4|.|TRBJ2-3|.
CASAALSADTQYF
>TRBV4-1|once|TRBJ2-1|.
CASSPRLTEEQFF
>TRBV7-9|.|TRBJ1-2|.
CASSHGQQPLYGYTF
>TRBV5-1|.|TRBJ2-5|.
CASSSIPQETQYF
>TRBV27|once|TRBJ2-3|TRBD2
CASSLPGTRAADTQYF
>TRBV5-1|.|TRBJ2-3|.
CASTMEVSDTQYF
>TRBV4-1|.|TRBJ2-7|TRBD2
CASSQDWLAGGWYF
>TRBV6-5|.|TRBJ2-1|.
CASNSPEGANEQFF
>TRBV5-1|.|TRBJ1-1|.
CASSLDPAGTEAFF
>TRBV9|once|TRBJ1-6|.
CASSVEVSSYNSPLHF
>TRBV28|.|TRBJ2-7|.
CASSLVTGAYEQYF
>TRBV7-8|.|TRBJ2-1|.
CASSSRGGEATYNEQFF
>TRBV7-2|.|TRBJ2-1|TRBD2
CASSLDPAGGPVYNEQFF
>TRBV6-5|.|TRBJ2-7|.
CASSYSQGAYEQYF
>TRBV19|.|TRBJ2-2|.
CASSITGNTGELFF
>TRBV10-1|.|TRBJ2-7|.
CASSEGDPYYEQYF
>TRBV11-2|.|TRBJ1-6|TRBD1
CASSPGTENSPLHF
>TRBV21-1|.|TRBJ1-3|.
CASSTRQGGNTIYF
>TRBV5-6|.|TRBJ1-5|TRBD1
CASSFGTGSYSNQPQHF
>TRBV29-1|.|TRBJ1-2|.
CSVEDFTHRKNYGYTF
>TRBV16|.|TRBJ2-7|.
CASSQSGGGSSYEQYF
>TRBV28|.|TRBJ1-2|.
CATFLWSYGYTF
>TRBV5-1|few|TRBJ2-1|.
CASSLAGLVREAEQFF
>TRBV5-1|.|TRBJ1-4|.
CASSLGTQGYLGEKLFF
>TRBV6-4|.|TRBJ1-5|.
CASSVGEGQPQHF
>TRBV5-4|.|TRBJ2-1|TRBD2
CASSLDSAGGPGNEQFF
>TRBV27|.|TRBJ1-2|TRBD1
CASSHRTGGSYGYTF
>TRBV5-6|.|TRBJ1-5|.
CASSLGLGLSNQPQHF